Below are 25 T cell receptor beta chains sequenced from a single sample in a study of cytomegalovirus exposure and HLA in healthy donors. The study ran its PCR with 60 Vbeta and 13 Jbeta primers. Method: immunoSEQ multiplex PCR; TCRdb's copy keeps in-frame clones and lacks some. This table holds some 160,000 clones, 70% to 85% found once. Sequences were obtained from PBMCs. All receptors derive from a male donor in good health and CMV-seronegative.

The chain recombines TRBV7-3 with TRBJ2-7; D possibly corresponds to TRBD2 (6 bases). Germline lookup yields CDR1 SGHTA and CDR2 FQGTGA. V lost 6 bases and J lost 3, with 15 bases in between. The length of the CDR3 is 14 residues. In DNA, the CDR3 is TGTGCCAGCAGTGAATTTGGGGGAGGCTACGAGCAGTACTTC. Its protein product is CASSEFGGGYEQYF.

This clone was seen just once. The chain joins TRBV27 to TRBJ2-2; no clear D gene. The V end was cut by 3 bases, the J end by 4 bases, with 6 bases between. This CDR3 spans 13 amino acids. Germline values: CDR1 MNHEY, CDR2 SMNVEV (reference sequence). The CDR3 sequence is CASSFRVTGELFF. CDR3 DNA sequence: TGTGCCAGCAGTTTTCGGGTCACCGGGGAGCTGTTTTTT.

This clone was picked up one time. V and J are TRBV25-1 and TRBJ2-7, with 10 bases lining up with TRBD1. J was trimmed by 2 bases and V by 2 bases; bases with no gene match: 0. The CDR3 totals 14 residues. The germline V gene encodes CDR1 MGHDK and CDR2 SYGVNS. The CDR3 region has the DNA TGTGCCAGCAGTGAAGGGACAGGGGCCTACGAGCAGTACTTC. It is translated as CASSEGTGAYEQYF.

Concerning this clone itself: A read error may account for a junction end that differs from germline. The J gene is TRBJ1-1, the V gene TRBV7-9; 7 bases line up with TRBD1. Germline values: CDR1 SEHNR, CDR2 FQNEAQ (reference sequence). The length of the CDR3 is 15 residues. The chain's CDR3 is CSSSRGQVVNTEAFF. The CDR3 DNA reads TGTTCCAGCAGCCGAGGACAGGTGGTGAACACTGAAGCTTTCTTT.

The rearrangement uses TRBV2 and TRBJ2-1, with D maybe TRBD2 (6 bases). The CDR3 length is 13 residues. The germline V gene has CDR1 SNHLY and CDR2 FYNNEI. Trimming removed 8 bases from V and 1 base from J, with 9 bases in between. The CDR3 protein is CASGAGSYNEQFF. The DNA for the CDR3 is TGTGCCAGCGGGGCGGGGTCCTACAATGAGCAGTTCTTC.

This sequence joins TRBV5-4 and TRBJ1-2; a possible D gene is TRBD1 (5 bases). The V end lost 2 bases, the J end lost 5 bases, and 13 bases lay between the germline ends. This CDR3 region has 14 residues. Looked up from germline, CDR1 is SGHNT and CDR2 is YYREEE (reference sequence). CDR3 amino acids: CASSFAGGGYGYTF. CDR3 sequence (DNA): TGTGCCAGCAGCTTCGCCGGGGGGGGGTATGGCTACACCTTC.

The chain joins TRBV5-5 to TRBJ1-2, with 9 nucleotides matching TRBD1. Per the germline V gene, CDR1 is SGHKS and CDR2 is YYEKEE (reference sequence). After removal of 0 bases from V and 1 base from J, the junction contained 7 bases not matched to a gene. The CDR3 has 17 residues. CDR3 sequence: CASSLERTGVNNYGYTF. The CDR3 nucleotides are TGTGCCAGCAGCTTGGAAAGGACAGGGGTGAATAACTATGGCTACACCTTC.

J is TRBJ2-5 and V is TRBV7-9, with D hard to call. The V gene's germline CDR1 is SEHNR and CDR2 FQNEAQ (reference sequence). The CDR3 loop spans 17 amino acids. V lost 2 bases and J 2 bases, leaving 18 bases between the germline ends. CDR3 protein: CASSLSYTVGSQETQYF. In DNA form, the CDR3 reads TGTGCCAGCAGCTTAAGTTACACAGTTGGATCGCAAGAGACCCAGTACTTC.

The chain employs TRBV9 and TRBJ1-1, with D possibly TRBD1 on 5 matching bases. Per germline, CDR1 SGDLS and CDR2 YYNGEE. The CDR3 covers 18 residues. Trimming took off 1 base at V and 0 bases at J, with 19 bases between the two ends. CDR3 nucleotide sequence: TGTGCCAGCAGCGTAAGCCCCCGGCAGGGAGGGATGAACACTGAAGCTTTCTTT. Encoded protein: CASSVSPRQGGMNTEAFF.

The rearrangement uses TRBV10-3 and TRBJ1-1; no clear D gene. This CDR3 has 15 residues. The germline V gene encodes CDR1 ENHRY and CDR2 SYGVKD. The V end lost 10 bases, the J end lost 5 bases, and 23 bases lay between the germline ends. The CDR3 bases are TGTGCCACAGAACCGAGTCCCCTCTTGAGGACTGAAGCTTTCTTT. It specifies CATEPSPLLRTEAFF.

The chain combines TRBV7-2 with TRBJ2-3; 7 bases agree with TRBD2. There are 17 residues in the CDR3. The V segment lost 4 bases and the J segment 0 bases; nucleotides outside the gene matches: 10. CDR1 and CDR2 from the germline V gene are SGHTA and FQGNSA. The CDR3 loop is CASSWSGNYYSTDTQYF. As DNA, the CDR3 is TGTGCCAGCAGCTGGAGCGGGAACTACTATAGCACAGATACGCAGTATTTT.

As DNA, the CDR3 is TGTGCCAGCAGCTTGAACAGGGGCGTCTATAATTCACCCCTCCACTTT. It translates to CASSLNRGVYNSPLHF. The chain links TRBV5-4 to TRBJ1-6, with 7 bases lining up with TRBD1. The germline CDR1 and CDR2 sequences are SGHNT and YYREEE (reference sequence). CDR3 length equals 16 residues. Unmatched junction bases numbered 4, after V lost 1 base and J lost 3 bases.

In its sample, this clone was seen once. This CDR3 is CASSHQQGPYEQYF. The CDR3 region has the DNA TGTGCCAGCAGTCACCAACAGGGTCCCTACGAGCAGTACTTC. The rearrangement links TRBV6-5 to TRBJ2-7; perhaps TRBD1 as D (6 bases). Between the trimmed V and J ends, which lost 5 bases and 2 bases, there was a span of 13 bases. The CDR3 length is 14 residues. Germline V gives CDR1 MNHEY, CDR2 SVGAGI.

The chain carries TRBV19 and TRBJ2-5, with 9 bases fitting TRBD1. Germline V lookup: CDR1 LNHDA, CDR2 SQIVND (reference sequence). V was clipped by 4 bases and J by 2 bases; unmatched bases: 14. The CDR3 length is 18 residues. The CDR3 coding sequence is TGTGCCAGTAGTAGCCGGGACAGGGTAGGGGGTTGGCAAGAGACCCAGTACTTC. Its protein product is CASSSRDRVGGWQETQYF.

This clone has more than one count but fewer than ten. The chain employs TRBV28 and TRBJ1-3; D might be TRBD1 (5 bases). Germline V gene lookup returns CDR1 MDHEN and CDR2 SYDVKM. This CDR3 contains 19 residues. V lost 9 bases and J 0 bases, leaving 27 bases between the germline ends. The DNA of the CDR3 is TGTGCCAGTCTATCCTTACTCGACAGCGAAGGTTCCTCTGGAAACACCATATATTTT. Translating gives CASLSLLDSEGSSGNTIYF.

The gene calls are TRBV7-8 and TRBJ2-2; perhaps TRBD1 as D (6 bases). CDR1 and CDR2 (germline): SGHVS, FQNEAQ. V lost 2 bases and J lost 2, with 15 bases in between. The CDR3 extends over 17 amino acids. The CDR3 here is CASSLQPDRFNTGELFF. The CDR3 region has the DNA TGTGCCAGCAGCTTACAGCCTGACAGGTTTAACACCGGGGAGCTGTTTTTT. Based on the CDR3 plus reference TRBV7-8 and TRBJ2-2, the full variable domain is GAGVSQSPRYKVAKRGQDVALRCDPISGHVSLFWYQQALGQGPEFLTYFQNEAQLDKSGLPSDRFFAERPEGSVSTLKIQRTQQEDSAVYLCASSLQPDRFNTGELFFGEGSRLTVL.

This clone came up once. This rearrangement joins TRBV7-9 to TRBJ1-1; D is uncertain. Trimming left V 0 bases short and J 2 bases short, with 10 bases between. Germline CDR1 is SEHNR and CDR2 is FQNEAQ (reference sequence). The CDR3 runs to 15 residues. CDR3 residues: CASSLALGTNTEAFF. CDR3 nucleotide sequence: TGTGCCAGCAGCTTAGCCTTGGGCACTAACACTGAAGCTTTCTTT.

This clone was detected a few times. The chain employs TRBV27 and TRBJ2-1; perhaps TRBD1 as D (6 bases). From germline, CDR1 is MNHEY and CDR2 SMNVEV (reference sequence). CDR3 size: 18 residues. Deletions cut 6 bases from V and 0 bases from J, with 21 bases between. As DNA, the CDR3 is TGTGCCAGCAGCCGGGGACGGGGACAAGGGGACTCCTACAATGAGCAGTTCTTC. It translates to CASSRGRGQGDSYNEQFF.

The chain combines TRBV29-1 with TRBJ2-7; 8 bases match TRBD1. CDR3 length: 15 amino acids. V shed 4 bases and J 2 bases; nucleotides not matched to a gene: 10. Per germline, CDR1 SQVTM and CDR2 ANQGSEA. The CDR3 region is CSVVKWDRPPYEQYF. DNA for the CDR3: TGCAGCGTTGTTAAGTGGGACAGGCCACCCTACGAGCAGTACTTC.

The J gene is TRBJ2-1, the V gene TRBV2, with 10 nucleotides matching TRBD2. After removal of 7 bases from V and 5 bases from J, the junction contained 11 bases not matched to a gene. The germline V gene encodes CDR1 SNHLY and CDR2 FYNNEI. This CDR3 contains 16 residues. CDR3 sequence reads: CASTFQLAGNDNEQFF. Written as DNA, the CDR3 is TGTGCCAGCACCTTCCAACTAGCGGGAAACGACAATGAGCAGTTCTTC. The entire variable domain, with the rest obtained from reference TRBV2 and TRBJ2-1, is as follows: EPEVTQTPSHQVTQMGQEVILRCVPISNHLYFYWYRQILGQKVEFLVSFYNNEISEKSEIFDDQFSVERPDGSNFTLKIRSTKLEDSAMYFCASTFQLAGNDNEQFFGPGTRLTVL.

This clone was seen a handful of times. The rearrangement joins TRBV6-6 to TRBJ1-3, with 10 bases aligning to TRBD1. V lost 6 bases, J lost 8 bases, and 13 bases stayed unmatched. This CDR3 comprises 16 residues. CDR1 is MNHNY, CDR2 SVGAGI, per germline (reference sequence). The CDR3 DNA reads as TGTGCCAGCAGACACCTGACAGGGGGCAGGGGAGACACCATATATTTT. Encoded protein: CASRHLTGGRGDTIYF.

The J gene is TRBJ2-7, the V gene TRBV30; D may be TRBD1 (6 bases). The V gene lost 2 bases and the J gene lost 4 bases, with 15 bases spanning the gap. The CDR3 runs 14 residues. Germline V lookup: CDR1 GTSNPN, CDR2 SVGIG (reference sequence). CDR3 amino acids: CAWSSIRTAYEQYF. The CDR3 DNA follows: TGTGCCTGGAGTTCAATAAGGACAGCTTACGAGCAGTACTTC.

This sequence joins TRBV5-5 and TRBJ2-7; D is perhaps TRBD1 (6 bases). V was shortened by 1 base and J by 5 bases, with 13 bases between the two germline ends. This CDR3 region has 14 residues. The germline V gene has CDR1 SGHKS and CDR2 YYEKEE (reference sequence). The CDR3 sequence: CASSLLGAVDEQYF. CDR3 in DNA: TGTGCCAGCAGCTTGTTGGGGGCGGTCGACGAGCAGTACTTC.

The chain has TRBV23-1 and TRBJ1-6, with D possibly matching TRBD1 (5 bases). TRBV23-1 is recorded as an ORF, its role being uncertain. Trimming took off 4 bases at V and 6 bases at J, with 10 bases between the two ends. This CDR3 is 14 amino acids long. The CDR3 DNA is TGCGCCAGCAGTCCCCAGGGTTGTAATTCACCCCTCCACTTT. Protein product: CASSPQGCNSPLHF.

This clone has only one observation. The chain has TRBV7-9 and TRBJ2-7; perhaps TRBD1 as D (5 bases). The V and J ends lost 2 bases and 3 bases respectively, with 14 bases between them. The CDR3 totals 15 residues. Germline V gene sequence: CDR1 SEHNR, CDR2 FQNEAQ (reference sequence). The CDR3 is CASSLNSQGIYEQYF. The CDR3 nucleotides are TGTGCCAGCAGCTTAAACAGCCAGGGAATCTACGAGCAGTACTTC.